The present T cell receptor beta chain was sequenced within a study of patients and donors after allogeneic stem cell transplantation. TCRdb re-analysed the RT-PCR reads in MiXCR, keeping a single row per CDR3 protein. The repertoire holds about 960,000 distinct CDR3 sequences, with roughly 18% as singletons. The ends lost 0 bases at V and 11 bases at J; junction bases unmatched: 12. This CDR3 is 15 amino acids long. Germline lookup yields CDR1 LGHNA and CDR2 YSLEER. This chain links TRBV4-3 with TRBJ1-1; 7 bases line up with TRBD1. The source of this sequence is a human donor who was either an allogeneic HSCT recipient or a stem cell or donor lymphocyte infusion donor (not recorded which). It is not recorded whose cells these are; they may come from a transplant donor. The sequenced sample consisted of blood, either unsorted or a sorted T cell fraction (not recorded which). The CDR3 sequence: CASSQDVGDREDAFF. CDR3 nucleotide sequence: TGCGCCAGCAGCCAAGATGTCGGAGACAGGGAGGATGCTTTCTTT.